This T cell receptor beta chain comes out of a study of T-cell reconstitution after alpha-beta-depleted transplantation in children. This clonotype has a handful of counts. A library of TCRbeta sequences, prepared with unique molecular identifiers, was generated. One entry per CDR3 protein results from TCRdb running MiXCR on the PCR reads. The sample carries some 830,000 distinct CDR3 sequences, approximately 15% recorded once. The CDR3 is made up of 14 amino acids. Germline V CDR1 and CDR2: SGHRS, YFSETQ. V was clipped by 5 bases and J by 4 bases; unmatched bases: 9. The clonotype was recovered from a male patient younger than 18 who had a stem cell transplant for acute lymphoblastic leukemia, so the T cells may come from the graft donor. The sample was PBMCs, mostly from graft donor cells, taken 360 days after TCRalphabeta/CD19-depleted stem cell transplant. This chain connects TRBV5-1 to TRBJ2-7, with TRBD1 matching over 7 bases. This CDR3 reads CASSSGTAVYEQYF. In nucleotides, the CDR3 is TGCGCCAGCAGTTCCGGGACAGCCGTTTACGAGCAGTACTTC.